Listed here are 14 T cell receptor beta chains from one sample, sequenced in a study of a mutant IDH1 vaccine in newly diagnosed glioma. Assay: immunoSEQ multiplex PCR; the TCRdb copy retains only in-frame clones and omits some. The table includes around 50,000 clones, 86% detected once. The time point is: baseline, week 1 (first vaccination visit). The treatment is: pre-vaccination baseline after standard-of-care therapy. This specimen was PBMCs, taken from a glioma patient treated with radiotherapy, temozolomide or both. These receptor sequences come from a man in his forties with glioma.

This chain joins TRBV5-1 and TRBJ2-3; D is ambiguous. The V gene lost 0 bases and the J gene lost 3 bases, with 8 bases spanning the gap. The CDR3 sequence is 14 residues long. From germline, CDR1 is SGHRS and CDR2 YFSETQ. CDR3 nucleotide sequence: TGCGCCAGCAGCTTGGTGGCGCCTACAGATACGCAGTATTTT. Translated, it gives CASSLVAPTDTQYF.

The chain is built from TRBV7-9 and TRBJ1-4; D remains unclear. The V and J ends lost 5 bases and 4 bases respectively, with 5 bases between them. Germline assignment: CDR1 SEHNR and CDR2 FQNEAQ (reference sequence). The CDR3 is 12 amino acids. As DNA, the CDR3 is TGTGCCAGCAGCGCTATTAATGAAAAACTGTTTTTT. It specifies CASSAINEKLFF. The variable domain in full, with the rest retrieved from reference TRBV7-9 and TRBJ1-4, is DTGVSQNPRHKITKRGQNVTFRCDPISEHNRLYWYRQTLGQGPEFLTYFQNEAQLEKSRLLSDRFSAERPKGSFSTLEIQRTEQGDSAMYLCASSAINEKLFFGSGTQLSVL.

The J gene is TRBJ2-2, the V gene TRBV19, with no clear D. Trimming shortened V by 6 bases and J by 2 bases, and 13 bases separated the two germline ends. In germline, CDR1 is LNHDA, CDR2 SQIVND (reference sequence). The CDR3 has 15 amino acids. The CDR3 sequence is CASSPRALNTGELFF. Here the CDR3 DNA reads TGTGCCAGTAGCCCTCGTGCGCTCAACACCGGGGAGCTGTTTTTT.

The chain couples TRBV11-1 to TRBJ1-1; D is perhaps TRBD1 (5 bases). Germline CDR1 is SGHAT and CDR2 is FQDESV (reference sequence). The CDR3 is 14 amino acids. Trimming shortened V by 4 bases and J by 1 base, and 10 bases separated the two germline ends. CDR3 region: CASSSQGGNTEAFF. CDR3 bases: TGTGCCAGCAGCTCCCAGGGTGGGAACACTGAAGCTTTCTTT.

This chain joins TRBV23-1 and TRBJ1-2, with D maybe TRBD1 (5 bases). TRBV23-1 is assigned to the ORF class and has an uncertain function. CDR3 length: 16 residues. Trimming took 0 bases from V and 4 from J, leaving 15 bases between them. The CDR3 region has the DNA TGCGCCAGCAGTCAATCGAGCAGGGCACTGTGCTATGGCTACACCTTC. Translation gives CASSQSSRALCYGYTF.

The chain has TRBV19 and TRBJ1-5, with TRBD1 matching 7 bases. CDR3 length equals 15 residues. The germline gives CDR1 LNHDA, CDR2 SQIVND (reference sequence). V lost 3 bases and J lost 6; bases outside the gene matches: 8. This CDR3 reads CASSMGHTGAQPQHF. The CDR3 DNA follows: TGTGCCAGTAGTATGGGACACACAGGGGCTCAGCCCCAGCATTTT. The whole variable domain, remainder taken from reference TRBV19 and TRBJ1-5, is DGGITQSPKYLFRKEGQNVTLSCEQNLNHDAMYWYRQDPGQGLRLIYYSQIVNDFQKGDIAEGYSVSREKKESFPLTVTSAQKNPTAFYLCASSMGHTGAQPQHFGDGTRLSIL.

The CDR3 here is CASSLSRGSNQPQHF. CDR3 sequence (DNA): TGTGCCAGCAGCCTAAGTAGGGGGAGCAATCAGCCCCAGCATTTT. The V gene is TRBV6-1, the J gene TRBJ1-5; D perhaps matches TRBD1 (6 bases). The CDR3 length is 15 residues. V was trimmed by 6 bases and J by 1 base, leaving 13 bases between them. The germline CDR1 and CDR2 sequences are MNHNS and SASEGT.

The chain combines TRBV25-1 with TRBJ2-2, with TRBD1 matching over 9 bases. This CDR3 has 17 residues. Germline CDR1 MGHDK, CDR2 SYGVNS. V lost 4 bases and J lost 3; bases outside the gene matches: 9. In DNA, the CDR3 is TGTGCCAGCAGTGCAACCCCCGGGACAGGGTACACCGGGGAGCTGTTTTTT. This translates into CASSATPGTGYTGELFF.

This clone was recorded a few times. The chain couples TRBV9 to TRBJ2-5; 10 positions match TRBD1. The CDR3 is 18 residues long. Germline V gene data show CDR1 as SGDLS and CDR2 as YYNGEE. V was pared by 3 bases and J by 3 bases, with 14 bases of the junction left unmatched. In DNA, the CDR3 is TGTGCCAGCAGCGGGAGGAACCGGGACAGGGGTGACAAAGAGACCCAGTACTTC. Translated: CASSGRNRDRGDKETQYF. Filled out from reference TRBV9 and TRBJ2-5, the complete variable domain reads DSGVTQTPKHLITATGQRVTLRCSPRSGDLSVYWYQQSLDQGLQFLIQYYNGEERAKGNILERFSAQQFPDLHSELNLSSLELGDSALYFCASSGRNRDRGDKETQYFGPGTRLLVL.

This chain connects TRBV19 to TRBJ2-6; the match to TRBD1 covers 9 bases. The CDR3 spans 22 residues. CDR1 is LNHDA, CDR2 SQIVND, per germline (reference sequence). After removal of 5 bases from V and 1 base from J, the junction contained 21 bases not matched to a gene. The CDR3 coding sequence is TGTGCCAGTAGTTCGGGGGGACAGGGATGGCGGGCTGGGGCTTCTGGGGCCAACGTCCTGACTTTC. It specifies CASSSGGQGWRAGASGANVLTF.

V and J are TRBV2 and TRBJ2-5, with D hard to call. V lost 0 bases to trimming and J lost 0 bases, with 14 bases between them. From germline, CDR1 is SNHLY and CDR2 FYNNEI. The CDR3 covers 17 residues. CDR3 sequence (DNA): TGTGCCAGCAGTGAAGCACCGGAGATGGGGAACCAAGAGACCCAGTACTTC. Protein sequence: CASSEAPEMGNQETQYF.

The chain has TRBV7-2 and TRBJ1-2; maybe TRBD1 (6 bases). CDR1 is SGHTA, CDR2 FQGNSA, per germline. The V end was cut by 0 bases, the J end by 7 bases, with 15 bases between. This CDR3 spans 15 amino acids. This CDR3 is CASSLAGAARRGYTF. CDR3 nucleotides: TGTGCCAGCAGCTTAGCGGGGGCCGCCCGGCGTGGCTACACCTTC.

The V and J genes are TRBV9 and TRBJ1-5; possibly TRBD1 for D (5 bases). The germline V and J ends were trimmed by 0 bases and 3 bases, with 10 bases remaining between them. Germline-derived CDR1 and CDR2 are SGDLS and YYNGEE. This CDR3 has 15 amino acids. CDR3 in amino acids: CASSVGGNVNQPQHF. DNA for the CDR3: TGTGCCAGCAGCGTAGGGGGGAACGTCAATCAGCCCCAGCATTTT.

The chain couples TRBV5-1 to TRBJ2-7; D perhaps matches TRBD2 (6 bases). CDR3 length: 14 amino acids. Germline V gene data show CDR1 as SGHRS and CDR2 as YFSETQ. V was cut by 2 bases and J by 2 bases, with 11 bases left in between. CDR3 residues: CASSFPEGTYEQYF. The CDR3 DNA follows: TGCGCCAGCAGCTTCCCGGAGGGGACCTACGAGCAGTACTTC.